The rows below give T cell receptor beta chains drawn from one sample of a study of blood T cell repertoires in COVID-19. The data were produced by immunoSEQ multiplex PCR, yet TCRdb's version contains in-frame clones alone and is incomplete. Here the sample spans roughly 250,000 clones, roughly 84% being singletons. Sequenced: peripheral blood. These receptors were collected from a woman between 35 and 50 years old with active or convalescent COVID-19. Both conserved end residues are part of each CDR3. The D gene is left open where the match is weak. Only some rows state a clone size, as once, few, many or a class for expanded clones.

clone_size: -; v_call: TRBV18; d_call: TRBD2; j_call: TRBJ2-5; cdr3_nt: TGTGCCAGCTCACTTCTGGGTAGCGGGGAGACCCAGTACTTC; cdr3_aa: CASSLLGSGETQYF
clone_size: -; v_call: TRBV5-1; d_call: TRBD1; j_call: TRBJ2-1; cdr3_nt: TGCGCCAGCAGCTTGGAGACAGGGGTAGGCAATGAGCAGTTCTTC; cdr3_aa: CASSLETGVGNEQFF
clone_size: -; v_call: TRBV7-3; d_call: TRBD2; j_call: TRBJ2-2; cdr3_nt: TGTGCCAGCAGCAGACAGCCTAGCGGGGGGAACACCGGGGAGCTGTTTTTT; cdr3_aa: CASSRQPSGGNTGELFF
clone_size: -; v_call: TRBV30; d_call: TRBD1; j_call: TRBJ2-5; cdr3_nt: TGTGCCTGGAGGGGCAGGGGGCGAGAGACCCAGTACTTC; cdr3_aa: CAWRGRGRETQYF
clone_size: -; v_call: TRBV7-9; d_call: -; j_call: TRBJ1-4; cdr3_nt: TGTGCCAGCAGCTCTAGCCGGGTCCGAGGTGAAAAACTGTTTTTT; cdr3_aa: CASSSSRVRGEKLFF
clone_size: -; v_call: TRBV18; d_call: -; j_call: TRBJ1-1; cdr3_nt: TGTGCCAGCTCACCACGTGGGCTTCTGGGCACTGAAGCTTTCTTT; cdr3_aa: CASSPRGLLGTEAFF
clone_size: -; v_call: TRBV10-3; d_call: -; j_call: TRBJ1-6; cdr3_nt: TGTGCCATCAGTGACAGGGATTCACCCCTCCACTTT; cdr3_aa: CAISDRDSPLHF
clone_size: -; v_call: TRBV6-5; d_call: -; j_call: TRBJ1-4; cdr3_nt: TGTGCCAGCAGTTCCGCGGACGGGGATAATGAAAAACTGTTTTTT; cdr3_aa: CASSSADGDNEKLFF
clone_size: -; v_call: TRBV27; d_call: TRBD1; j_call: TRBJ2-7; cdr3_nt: TGTGCCAGCAGTGTGGACAGGGTGGGCTACGAGCAGTACTTC; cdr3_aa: CASSVDRVGYEQYF
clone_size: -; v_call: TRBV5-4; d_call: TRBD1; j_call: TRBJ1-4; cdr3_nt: TGTGCCAGCAGCGAGCAGCCGGGACAGCCAACTAATGAAAAACTGTTTTTT; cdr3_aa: CASSEQPGQPTNEKLFF
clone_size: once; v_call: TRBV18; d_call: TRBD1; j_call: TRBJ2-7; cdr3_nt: TGTGCCAGCTCCCCCGTTTACGACAGGGGGATGGAGCAGTACTTC; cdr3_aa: CASSPVYDRGMEQYF
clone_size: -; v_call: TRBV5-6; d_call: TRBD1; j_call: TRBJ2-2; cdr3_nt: TGTGCCAGCAGCTTGGGACAGGGGATGATTGACACCGGGGAGCTGTTTTTT; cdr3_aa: CASSLGQGMIDTGELFF
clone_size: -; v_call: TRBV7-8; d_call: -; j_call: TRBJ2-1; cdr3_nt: TGTGCCAGCAGCTTAACATTTGAGGTGTACCGTCCAAGCTCCTACAATGAGCAGTTCTTC; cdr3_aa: CASSLTFEVYRPSSYNEQFF
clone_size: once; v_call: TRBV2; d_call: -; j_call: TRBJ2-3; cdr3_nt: TGTGCCAGCAAAAGACAGGACCGAACAGATACGCAGTATTTT; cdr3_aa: CASKRQDRTDTQYF
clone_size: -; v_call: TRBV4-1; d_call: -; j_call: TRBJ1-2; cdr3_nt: TGCGCCAGCAGCCAAGTCGGTGCGTATGGCTACACCTTC; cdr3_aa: CASSQVGAYGYTF
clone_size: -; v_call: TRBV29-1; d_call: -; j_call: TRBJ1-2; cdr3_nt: TGCAGCGTTCCAGGGGCCCGCTATGGCTACACCTTC; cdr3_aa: CSVPGARYGYTF
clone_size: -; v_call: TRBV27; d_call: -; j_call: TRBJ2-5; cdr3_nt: TGTGCCAGCAGTTTATCGTCAGGGGATATGGAGACCCAGTACTTC; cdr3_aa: CASSLSSGDMETQYF
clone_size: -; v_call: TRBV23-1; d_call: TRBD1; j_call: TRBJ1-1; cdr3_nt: TGCGCCAGCAGTCAATCCCGGGACAGGGATAACACTGAAGCTTTCTTT; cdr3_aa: CASSQSRDRDNTEAFF
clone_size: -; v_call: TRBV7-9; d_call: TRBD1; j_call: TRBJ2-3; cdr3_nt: TGTGCCAGCAGCACGCGACAGGGGGATGAAGATACGCAGTATTTT; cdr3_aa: CASSTRQGDEDTQYF
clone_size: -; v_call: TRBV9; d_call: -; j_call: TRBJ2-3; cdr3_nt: TGTGCCAGCTCCGGGACTTCCACAGATACGCAGTATTTT; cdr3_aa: CASSGTSTDTQYF
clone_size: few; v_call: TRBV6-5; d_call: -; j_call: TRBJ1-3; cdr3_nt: TGTGCCAGCAGTACCGGCGGGAGCTCTGGAAACACCATATATTTT; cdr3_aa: CASSTGGSSGNTIYF
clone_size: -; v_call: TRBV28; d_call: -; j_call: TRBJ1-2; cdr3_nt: TGTGCCAGCAGTAACCGGGACACCCGCCGGGGCTACACCTTC; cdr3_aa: CASSNRDTRRGYTF
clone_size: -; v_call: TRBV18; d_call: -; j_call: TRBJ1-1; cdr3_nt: TGTGCCAGCTCACCAGTGGAGGGCGGCACTGAAGCTTTCTTT; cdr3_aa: CASSPVEGGTEAFF
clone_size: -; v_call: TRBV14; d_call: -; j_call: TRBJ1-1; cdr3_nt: TGTGCCAGCAGCTCTTCCGGGACTGAAGCTTTCTTT; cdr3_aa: CASSSSGTEAFF
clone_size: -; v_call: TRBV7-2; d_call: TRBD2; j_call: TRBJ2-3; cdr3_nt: TGTGCCAGCAGCTTTAAGCGGGGTTTCACAGATACGCAGTATTTT; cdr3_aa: CASSFKRGFTDTQYF
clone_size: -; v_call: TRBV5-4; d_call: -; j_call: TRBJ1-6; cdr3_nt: TGTGCCAGCAGCTTGGATACAGGGCGGGTTTCACCCCTCCACTTT; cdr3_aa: CASSLDTGRVSPLHF
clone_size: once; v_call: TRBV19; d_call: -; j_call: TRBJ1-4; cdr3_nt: TGTGCCAGTAGTATAGCAGTTCGGGGGGCAGGCCAGAATGAAAAACTGTTTTTT; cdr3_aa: CASSIAVRGAGQNEKLFF
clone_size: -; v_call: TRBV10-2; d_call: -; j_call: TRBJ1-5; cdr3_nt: TGCGCCACCAATCAACTCAATCAGCCCCAGCATTTT; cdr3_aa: CATNQLNQPQHF
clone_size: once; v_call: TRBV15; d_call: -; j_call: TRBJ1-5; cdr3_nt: TGTGCCACCAGCATCATCCGGGGGGGTGATCAGCCCCAGCATTTT; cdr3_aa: CATSIIRGGDQPQHF
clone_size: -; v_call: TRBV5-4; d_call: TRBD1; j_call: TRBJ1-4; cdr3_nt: TGTGCCAGCAGCTTGAGGGGGACAGAGGAAAAACTGTTTTTT; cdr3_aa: CASSLRGTEEKLFF
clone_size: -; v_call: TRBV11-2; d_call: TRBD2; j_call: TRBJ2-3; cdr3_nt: TGTGCCAGTAATCGGGGGGGAGGCACAGATACGCAGTATTTT; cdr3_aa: CASNRGGGTDTQYF
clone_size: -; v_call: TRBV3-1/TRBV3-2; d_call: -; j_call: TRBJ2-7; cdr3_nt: TGTGCCAGCAGCCATGGGGGGGCCGAGCAGTACTTC; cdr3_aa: CASSHGGAEQYF
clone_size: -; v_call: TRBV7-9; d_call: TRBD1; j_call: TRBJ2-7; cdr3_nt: TGTGCCAGCATGGTTGCACAGGGGGCCTACGAGCAGTACTTC; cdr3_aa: CASMVAQGAYEQYF
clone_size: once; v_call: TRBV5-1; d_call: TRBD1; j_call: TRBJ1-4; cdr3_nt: TGCGCCAGCAGCTTGGGGCAGGGGGCGACTAATGAAAAACTGTTTTTT; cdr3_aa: CASSLGQGATNEKLFF
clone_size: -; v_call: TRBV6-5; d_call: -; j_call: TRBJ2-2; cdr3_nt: TGTGCCAGCCGGGATCGAGCCGGGGAGCTGTTTTTT; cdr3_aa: CASRDRAGELFF
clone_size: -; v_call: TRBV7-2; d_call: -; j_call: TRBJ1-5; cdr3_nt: TGTGCCAGCAGCCTGCTCCCGGGGAGGGATAGCAATCAGCCCCAGCATTTT; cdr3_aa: CASSLLPGRDSNQPQHF
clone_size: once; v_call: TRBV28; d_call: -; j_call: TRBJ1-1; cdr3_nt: TGTGCCAGCAGTTTTTTAGGGGGAGGGGGTGGTGAAGCTTTCTTT; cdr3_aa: CASSFLGGGGGEAFF
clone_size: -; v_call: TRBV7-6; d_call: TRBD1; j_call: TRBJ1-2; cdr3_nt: TGTGCCAGCAGCAAAACCGTACCCGGACAGGGGGCCAACTATGGCTACACCTTC; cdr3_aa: CASSKTVPGQGANYGYTF
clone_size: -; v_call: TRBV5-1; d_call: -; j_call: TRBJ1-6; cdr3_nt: TGCGCCAGCAGCTTGGACAGGGCTAATTCACCCCTCCACTTT; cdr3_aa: CASSLDRANSPLHF
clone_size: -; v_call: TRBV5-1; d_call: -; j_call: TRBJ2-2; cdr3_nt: TGCGCCAGCAGCCCCACAGGCCCGGGGGTCACCGGGGAGCTGTTTTTT; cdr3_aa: CASSPTGPGVTGELFF
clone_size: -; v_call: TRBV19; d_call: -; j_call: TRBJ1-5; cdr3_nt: TGTGCCAGTAGTATTAGGGCAGGGGCCAATCAGCCCCAGCATTTT; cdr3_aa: CASSIRAGANQPQHF
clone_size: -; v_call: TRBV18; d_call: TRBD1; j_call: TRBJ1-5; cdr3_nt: TGTGCCAGCTCGCATGACAGGGGAAGGCGTCAGCCCCAGCATTTT; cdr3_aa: CASSHDRGRRQPQHF
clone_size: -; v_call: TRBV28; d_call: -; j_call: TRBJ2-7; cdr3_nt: TGTGCCAGCAGTCCCCAATCCGACAGGTCCTACGAGCAGTACTTC; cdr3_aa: CASSPQSDRSYEQYF
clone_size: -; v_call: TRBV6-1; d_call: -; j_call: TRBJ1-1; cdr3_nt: TGTGCCAGCAGTGAAGCCGGAAACGGGGGGCTCGCTGAAGCTTTCTTT; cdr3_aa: CASSEAGNGGLAEAFF
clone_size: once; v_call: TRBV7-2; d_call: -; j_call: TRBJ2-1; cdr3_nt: TGTGCCAGCAGCTTAGGCCAGAATGAGCAGTTCTTC; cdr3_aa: CASSLGQNEQFF